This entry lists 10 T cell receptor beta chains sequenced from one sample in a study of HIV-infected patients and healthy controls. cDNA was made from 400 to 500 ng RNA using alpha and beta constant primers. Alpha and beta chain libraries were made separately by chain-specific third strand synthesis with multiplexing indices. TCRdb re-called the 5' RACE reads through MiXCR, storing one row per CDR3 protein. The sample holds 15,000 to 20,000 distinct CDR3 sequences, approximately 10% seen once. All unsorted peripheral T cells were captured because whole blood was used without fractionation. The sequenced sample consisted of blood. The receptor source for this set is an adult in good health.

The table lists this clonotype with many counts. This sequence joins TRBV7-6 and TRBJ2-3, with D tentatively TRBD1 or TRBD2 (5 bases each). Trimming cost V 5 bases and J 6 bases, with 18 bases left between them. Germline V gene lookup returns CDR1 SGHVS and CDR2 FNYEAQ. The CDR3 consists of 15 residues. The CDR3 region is CASSLYFSEGDTQYF. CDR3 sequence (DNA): TGTGCCAGCAGCCTTTATTTTAGCGAGGGGGATACGCAGTATTTT.

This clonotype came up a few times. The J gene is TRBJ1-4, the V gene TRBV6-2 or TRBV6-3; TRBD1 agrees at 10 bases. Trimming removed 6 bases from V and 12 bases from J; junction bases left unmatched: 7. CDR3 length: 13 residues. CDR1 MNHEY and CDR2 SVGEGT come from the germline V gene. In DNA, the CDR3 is TGTGCCAGCAGCGACAGGGGGCGAGCAGAACTGTTTTTT. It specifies CASSDRGRAELFF.

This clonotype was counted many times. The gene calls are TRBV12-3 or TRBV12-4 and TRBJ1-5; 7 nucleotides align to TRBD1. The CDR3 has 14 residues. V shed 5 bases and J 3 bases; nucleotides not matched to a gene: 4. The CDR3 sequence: CASSPDRFNQPQHF. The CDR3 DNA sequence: TGTGCCAGCAGTCCGGACAGGTTCAATCAGCCCCAGCATTTT.

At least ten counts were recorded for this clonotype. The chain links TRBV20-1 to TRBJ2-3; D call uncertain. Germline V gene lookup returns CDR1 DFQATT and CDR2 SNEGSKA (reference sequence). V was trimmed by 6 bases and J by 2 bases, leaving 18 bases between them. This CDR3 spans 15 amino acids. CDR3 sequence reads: CSAPRPGLNTDTQYF. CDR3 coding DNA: TGCAGTGCCCCCCGTCCGGGCCTTAACACAGATACGCAGTATTTT.

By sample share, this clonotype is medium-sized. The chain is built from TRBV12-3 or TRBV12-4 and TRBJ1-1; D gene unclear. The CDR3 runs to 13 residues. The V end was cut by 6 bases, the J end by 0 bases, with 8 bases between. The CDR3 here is CASRSTVNTEAFF. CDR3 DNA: TGTGCCAGCAGGTCGACGGTGAACACTGAAGCTTTCTTT.

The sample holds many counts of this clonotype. CDR3 nucleotide sequence: TGTGCCAGCAGCTTACAGGGTATTCTGGAGACCCAGTACTTC. Its translation: CASSLQGILETQYF. The chain links TRBV5-4 to TRBJ2-5, with a weak D call TRBD1 (6 bases). Per germline, CDR1 SGHNT and CDR2 YYREEE (reference sequence). The CDR3 runs 14 residues. V gave up 2 bases and J gave up 5 bases, with 13 bases separating them.

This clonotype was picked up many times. The CDR3 bases are TGCGCCAGCAGCCATGTGGACAGGGGGACTGAAGCTTTCTTT. It translates to CASSHVDRGTEAFF. The rearrangement links TRBV4-1 to TRBJ1-1; 10 nucleotides line up with TRBD1. Germline values: CDR1 MGHRA, CDR2 YSYEKL. The CDR3 extends over 14 amino acids. V shed 3 bases, J shed 5 bases, and the junction held 3 bases outside the gene matches.

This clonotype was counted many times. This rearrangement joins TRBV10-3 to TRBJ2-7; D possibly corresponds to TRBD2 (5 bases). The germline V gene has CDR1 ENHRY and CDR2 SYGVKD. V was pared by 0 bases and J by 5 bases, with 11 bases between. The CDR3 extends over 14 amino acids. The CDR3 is CAISESKDGDEQYF. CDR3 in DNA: TGTGCCATCAGTGAGTCGAAGGACGGGGACGAGCAGTACTTC.

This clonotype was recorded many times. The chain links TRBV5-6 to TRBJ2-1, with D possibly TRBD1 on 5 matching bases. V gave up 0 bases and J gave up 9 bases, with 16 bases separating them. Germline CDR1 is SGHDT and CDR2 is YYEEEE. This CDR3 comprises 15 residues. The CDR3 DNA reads TGTGCCAGCAGCTTGGCCGTTCGAAGGACAAGTGAGCAGTTCTTC. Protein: CASSLAVRRTSEQFF.

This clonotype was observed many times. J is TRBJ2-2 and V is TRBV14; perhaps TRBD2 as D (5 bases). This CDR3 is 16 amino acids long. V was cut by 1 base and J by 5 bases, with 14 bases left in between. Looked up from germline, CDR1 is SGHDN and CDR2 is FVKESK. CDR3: CASSQVSVRGTGELFF. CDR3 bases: TGTGCCAGCAGCCAAGTCAGCGTCCGGGGTACCGGGGAGCTGTTTTTT.